Listed below are T cell receptor beta chains from one sample, sequenced in a study of blood T cell repertoires in COVID-19. TCRdb's table, derived via immunoSEQ multiplex PCR, lists solely in-frame clones and lacks some. The repertoire holds some 240,000 clones, with approximately 86% as singletons. The sequenced sample was PBMCs or T cells enriched from blood (not recorded which). All receptors derive from a middle-aged woman with acute COVID-19. Each CDR3 is given with its conserved first and last residue. The order of the fields is V gene, clone size, CDR3 length, D gene, J gene, CDR3 DNA, CDR3 protein. The D gene is left open where the match is weak. Some rows mark clone size as missing; the rest say once, few, many or name a class of expanded clone.

v_gene: TRBV11-3
abundance: few
len: 14
d_gene: TRBD1
j_gene: TRBJ2-5
CDR3nt: TGTGCCAGCAGCTCGAGACAGGGGCGAGAGACCCAGTACTTC
CDR3aa: CASSSRQGRETQYF

v_gene: TRBV5-4
abundance: NA
len: 14
d_gene: NA
j_gene: TRBJ1-2
CDR3nt: TGTGCCAGCAGCTTGGCCGCCAGGGACTATGGCTACACCTTC
CDR3aa: CASSLAARDYGYTF

v_gene: TRBV7-2
abundance: NA
len: 16
d_gene: TRBD2
j_gene: TRBJ2-1
CDR3nt: TGTGCCAGCAGCATGGGACTAGCGGGAGCCTACAATGAGCAGTTCTTC
CDR3aa: CASSMGLAGAYNEQFF

v_gene: TRBV28
abundance: few
len: 16
d_gene: TRBD1
j_gene: TRBJ1-5
CDR3nt: TGTGCCAGCAGCGACCCAGGGGGAAGATCGGGTCAGCCCCAGCATTTT
CDR3aa: CASSDPGGRSGQPQHF

v_gene: TRBV19
abundance: few
len: 20
d_gene: TRBD2
j_gene: TRBJ2-7
CDR3nt: TGTGCCAGTAGTAAAAATATAGGGACTAGCGGGAGGGCTAGTTCCTACGAGCAGTACTTC
CDR3aa: CASSKNIGTSGRASSYEQYF

v_gene: TRBV3-1/TRBV3-2
abundance: NA
len: 12
d_gene: NA
j_gene: TRBJ2-7
CDR3nt: TGTGCCAGCAGCCAAGTCCCTACCGAGCAGTACTTC
CDR3aa: CASSQVPTEQYF

v_gene: TRBV2
abundance: NA
len: 14
d_gene: NA
j_gene: TRBJ2-1
CDR3nt: TGTGCCAGCAGTCGAACCCGGACTTACAATGAGCAGTTCTTC
CDR3aa: CASSRTRTYNEQFF

v_gene: TRBV2
abundance: NA
len: 13
d_gene: NA
j_gene: TRBJ2-7
CDR3nt: TGTGCCAGCACCGAGGACTGGTCCTACGAGCAGTACTTC
CDR3aa: CASTEDWSYEQYF

v_gene: TRBV28
abundance: NA
len: 12
d_gene: NA
j_gene: TRBJ2-7
CDR3nt: TGTGCCAGCAGTTCCCCACAGGCATCGCAGTACTTC
CDR3aa: CASSSPQASQYF

v_gene: TRBV7-8
abundance: once
len: 14
d_gene: TRBD1
j_gene: TRBJ1-1
CDR3nt: TGTGCCAGCAGCGGAGACAGGGAGTTAACTGAAGCTTTCTTT
CDR3aa: CASSGDRELTEAFF

v_gene: TRBV19
abundance: once
len: 16
d_gene: NA
j_gene: TRBJ1-5
CDR3nt: TGTGCCAGTAGTATGTGGGCAGGGATAAGCAATCAGCCCCAGCATTTT
CDR3aa: CASSMWAGISNQPQHF

v_gene: TRBV7-2
abundance: NA
len: 15
d_gene: NA
j_gene: TRBJ1-2
CDR3nt: TGTGCCAGCAGCTTTAAGACAACGAGGGTCTATGGCTACACCTTC
CDR3aa: CASSFKTTRVYGYTF

v_gene: TRBV19
abundance: NA
len: 15
d_gene: NA
j_gene: TRBJ2-1
CDR3nt: TGTGCCAGTAGTATGCGGAGGGAGCTGGACAATGAGCAGTTCTTC
CDR3aa: CASSMRRELDNEQFF

v_gene: TRBV3-1/TRBV3-2
abundance: NA
len: 14
d_gene: NA
j_gene: TRBJ1-3
CDR3nt: TGTGCCAGCAGCGATAGACATACTGGAAACACCATATATTTT
CDR3aa: CASSDRHTGNTIYF

v_gene: TRBV30
abundance: NA
len: 13
d_gene: NA
j_gene: TRBJ2-7
CDR3nt: TGTGCCTGGAGTCCCTCGGGTTACCACGAGCAGTACTTC
CDR3aa: CAWSPSGYHEQYF

v_gene: TRBV7-3
abundance: NA
len: 13
d_gene: NA
j_gene: TRBJ2-1
CDR3nt: TGTGCCAGCAGCTTAAAGGGGCAGGGTGAGCAGTTCTTC
CDR3aa: CASSLKGQGEQFF

v_gene: TRBV2
abundance: NA
len: 15
d_gene: TRBD1
j_gene: TRBJ2-1
CDR3nt: TGTGCCAGCAGACTTGGGACAGGGCTGGATAGTGAGCAGTTCTTC
CDR3aa: CASRLGTGLDSEQFF

v_gene: TRBV11-3
abundance: NA
len: 12
d_gene: NA
j_gene: TRBJ2-7
CDR3nt: TGTGCCAGCAGCTTAGTAGATTACGAGCAGTACTTC
CDR3aa: CASSLVDYEQYF

v_gene: TRBV4-1
abundance: NA
len: 15
d_gene: NA
j_gene: TRBJ2-7
CDR3nt: TGCGCCAGCAGCCATTTTATGGAGCGGAGCTACGAGCAGTACTTC
CDR3aa: CASSHFMERSYEQYF

v_gene: TRBV7-3
abundance: NA
len: 16
d_gene: NA
j_gene: TRBJ2-1
CDR3nt: TGTGCCAGCAGCCCTAGGGGGACTACCGATAGGAATGAGCAGTTCTTC
CDR3aa: CASSPRGTTDRNEQFF

v_gene: TRBV9
abundance: NA
len: 16
d_gene: TRBD2
j_gene: TRBJ2-1
CDR3nt: TGTGCCAGCAGCCCAGGACTAGCGGGAGGTCGGAATGAGCAGTTCTTC
CDR3aa: CASSPGLAGGRNEQFF

v_gene: TRBV6-5
abundance: NA
len: 15
d_gene: NA
j_gene: TRBJ2-3
CDR3nt: TGTGCCAGCAGGTCACAGAATAAGTACACAGATACGCAGTATTTT
CDR3aa: CASRSQNKYTDTQYF

v_gene: TRBV6-6
abundance: NA
len: 15
d_gene: TRBD1
j_gene: TRBJ1-2
CDR3nt: TGTGCCAGCAGTTACTCGGGGGGACAGGGCACTGGCTACACCTTC
CDR3aa: CASSYSGGQGTGYTF

v_gene: TRBV12-3/TRBV12-4
abundance: NA
len: 12
d_gene: NA
j_gene: TRBJ1-5
CDR3nt: TGTGCCAGCAGTCGCCAGAATCAGCCCCAGCATTTT
CDR3aa: CASSRQNQPQHF

v_gene: TRBV19
abundance: NA
len: 17
d_gene: TRBD2
j_gene: TRBJ2-2
CDR3nt: TGTGCCAGTAGTATGAGTATAGCGGGAGGGGTCACCGGGGAGCTGTTTTTT
CDR3aa: CASSMSIAGGVTGELFF

v_gene: TRBV3-1/TRBV3-2
abundance: NA
len: 12
d_gene: TRBD1
j_gene: TRBJ1-2
CDR3nt: TGTGCCAGCAGCAGGGGGCTGAATGGCTACACCTTC
CDR3aa: CASSRGLNGYTF

v_gene: TRBV2
abundance: NA
len: 15
d_gene: NA
j_gene: TRBJ2-7
CDR3nt: TGTGCCAGCAGTGAGTACAGGGAACTAATCTACGAGCAGTACTTC
CDR3aa: CASSEYRELIYEQYF

v_gene: TRBV2
abundance: NA
len: 12
d_gene: NA
j_gene: TRBJ2-3
CDR3nt: TGTGCCAGCACTGGAGACACAGATACGCAGTATTTT
CDR3aa: CASTGDTDTQYF

v_gene: TRBV11-2
abundance: many
len: 14
d_gene: TRBD2
j_gene: TRBJ2-7
CDR3nt: TGTGCCAGCAGTCGAACAAGCGGGGTCTACGAGCAGTACTTC
CDR3aa: CASSRTSGVYEQYF

v_gene: TRBV11-2
abundance: NA
len: 15
d_gene: TRBD2
j_gene: TRBJ2-7
CDR3nt: TGTGCCAGCAGCTTATCCGGGAGGGGGTCCTACGAGCAGTACTTC
CDR3aa: CASSLSGRGSYEQYF

v_gene: TRBV7-9
abundance: NA
len: 13
d_gene: NA
j_gene: TRBJ2-2
CDR3nt: TGTGCCAGCAGCCCCGGGTACACCGGGGAGCTGTTTTTT
CDR3aa: CASSPGYTGELFF

v_gene: TRBV11-3
abundance: NA
len: 15
d_gene: NA
j_gene: TRBJ2-7
CDR3nt: TGTGCCAGCAGCTTAGTTACAGGCCGATCCTACGAGCAGTACTTC
CDR3aa: CASSLVTGRSYEQYF

v_gene: TRBV12-3/TRBV12-4
abundance: NA
len: 13
d_gene: TRBD1
j_gene: TRBJ1-6
CDR3nt: TGTGCCAGCACTGGACAGGGTAATTCACCCCTCCACTTT
CDR3aa: CASTGQGNSPLHF

v_gene: TRBV10-1
abundance: NA
len: 18
d_gene: NA
j_gene: TRBJ1-5
CDR3nt: TGCGCCAGCAGTGAGTCCTCTTGGGAGGGTGGCGTGGATCAGCCCCAGCATTTT
CDR3aa: CASSESSWEGGVDQPQHF

v_gene: TRBV7-8
abundance: NA
len: 18
d_gene: NA
j_gene: TRBJ1-4
CDR3nt: TGTGCCAGCAGCTTAAATTCTCAGGGGCTCGGTACTAATGAAAAACTGTTTTTT
CDR3aa: CASSLNSQGLGTNEKLFF

v_gene: TRBV6-1
abundance: NA
len: 15
d_gene: NA
j_gene: TRBJ1-1
CDR3nt: TGTGCCAGCAGTGAAGCAGGGCCGGGGGAGACTGAAGCTTTCTTT
CDR3aa: CASSEAGPGETEAFF

v_gene: TRBV3-1/TRBV3-2
abundance: NA
len: 15
d_gene: TRBD1
j_gene: TRBJ1-4
CDR3nt: TGTGCCAGCAGCAATCGACAGGGGGTTAATGAAAAACTGTTTTTT
CDR3aa: CASSNRQGVNEKLFF

v_gene: TRBV19
abundance: NA
len: 13
d_gene: NA
j_gene: TRBJ2-3
CDR3nt: TGTGCCAGTAGTAGGGAGCGCACAGATACGCAGTATTTT
CDR3aa: CASSRERTDTQYF

v_gene: TRBV10-1
abundance: few
len: 14
d_gene: NA
j_gene: TRBJ2-1
CDR3nt: TGCGCCAGCAGTGAGTCGGGCAGGGTCGGCGAGCAGTTCTTC
CDR3aa: CASSESGRVGEQFF